The 26 T cell receptor beta chains in this list originate from one sample, sequenced in a study of lung T cells in sarcoidosis with Löfgren's syndrome. TCRdb re-analysed the reads in MiXCR, keeping a single row per CDR3 protein. The data hold some 19,000 distinct CDR3 sequences, with 20% to 25% observed a single time. Sequencing used CD4+ T cells from bronchoalveolar lavage. The origin of the receptors is a human donor with sarcoidosis (Löfgren's syndrome or another form), or a control subject (not recorded which).

There are many counts of this clonotype. The gene calls are TRBV7-8 and TRBJ2-1, with D perhaps assigned TRBD1 or TRBD2 (5 bases each). The CDR3 contains 14 residues. V lost 5 bases and J 10 bases, leaving 18 bases between the germline ends. Germline CDR1 reads SGHVS; CDR2 reads FQNEAQ. Here the CDR3 reads CASSRDARPDEQFF. The CDR3 nucleotides are TGTGCCAGCAGCCGGGACGCCCGGCCGGACGAGCAGTTCTTC.

This chain joins TRBV30 and TRBJ1-2; 10 nucleotides agree with TRBD1. The CDR3 has 13 residues. With 2 bases clipped from V and 5 bases from J, the junction kept 2 bases outside the gene matches. Germline CDR1 reads GTSNPN; CDR2 reads SVGIG (reference sequence). The CDR3 region is CAWSPGQGYGYTF. DNA for the CDR3: TGTGCCTGGAGTCCGGGACAGGGGTATGGCTACACCTTC.

Turning to this clonotype: This is likely a read error, given that the CDR3 carries no conserved phenylalanine or tryptophan at its end. The chain recombines TRBV12-3 or TRBV12-4 with TRBJ1-1; 7 bases match TRBD1. J gave up 1 base and V 0 bases, and 2 bases lay outside the gene matches. The CDR3 runs to 15 residues. CDR3 bases: TGTGCCAGCAGTTTAGCGGGACAGAGGAACACTGAAGCTTTCCTT. Translation: CASSLAGQRNTEAFL.

This clonotype was seen a handful of times. The V gene is TRBV12-3 or TRBV12-4, the J gene TRBJ2-2; possible D gene TRBD2, 6 bases. CDR3 length: 15 residues. The V and J ends lost 2 bases and 6 bases respectively, with 13 bases between them. The CDR3 sequence is CASSLFGSNAGELFF. For the CDR3, the DNA is TGTGCCAGCAGTTTATTCGGGAGTAATGCCGGGGAGCTGTTTTTT.

As regards this clonotype: This may come from a read error, since a much larger clone is one base off. The chain combines TRBV4-1 with TRBJ1-2; TRBD1 matches 7 bases. The CDR3 runs 16 residues. Germline V lookup: CDR1 MGHRA, CDR2 YSYEKL. CDR3 in DNA: TGCGCCAGCAGCCAAGCTCGACAGGGCCTAAACTATGGCTGCACCTTC. This gives the protein CASSQARQGLNYGCTF.

This clonotype was counted ten times or more. This chain connects TRBV7-2 to TRBJ2-2, with TRBD1 identical over 7 bases. The CDR3 length is 15 residues. Trimming cost V 1 base and J 4 bases; bases outside gene matches: 3. Looked up from germline, CDR1 is SGHTA and CDR2 is FQGNSA. DNA for the CDR3: TGTGCCAGCAGCTTAGACAGGGGTGGCACCGGGGAGCTGTTTTTT. Its translation is CASSLDRGGTGELFF.

Details on this clonotype: Because it lacks the conserved phenylalanine or tryptophan at the end, this CDR3 is likely a read error. CDR3 nucleotides: TGTGCCAGCAGCCTACCCACTAGCGGGAGGGCCCCCAATGAGCAGTTCCTC. It specifies CASSLPTSGRAPNEQFL. The chain combines TRBV3-1 with TRBJ2-1, with TRBD2 identical over 13 bases. The V gene end was trimmed by 4 bases and the J gene end by 6 bases; junction bases not matched to a gene: 9. The CDR3 has 17 residues. Looked up from germline, CDR1 is LGHDT and CDR2 is YNNKEL (reference sequence).

In its sample, this clonotype was seen many times. V and J are TRBV2 and TRBJ2-3, with D hard to call. From germline, CDR1 is SNHLY and CDR2 FYNNEI. This CDR3 spans 12 amino acids. The V and J ends lost 4 bases and 2 bases respectively, with 4 bases between them. The CDR3 loop is CASSANTDTQYF. For the CDR3, the DNA is TGTGCCAGCAGTGCCAACACAGATACGCAGTATTTT.

As regards this clonotype: A junction boundary mismatches the germline segment, possibly from a read error. The V and J genes are TRBV3-1 and TRBJ1-2; tentative D call: TRBD1 (5 bases). The germline V gene has CDR1 LGHDT and CDR2 YNNKEL (reference sequence). The CDR3 has 14 amino acids. CDR3 bases: TGTGCCGGCAGCCAAGATGCCAGGGCGGGGGGCTACACCTTC. Its protein product is CAGSQDARAGGYTF.

Many counts were recorded for this clonotype. The genes are TRBV19 and TRBJ1-1; TRBD1 matches 12 bases. CDR3 size: 15 residues. After removal of 5 bases from V and 6 bases from J, the junction contained 7 bases not matched to a gene. From germline, CDR1 is LNHDA and CDR2 SQIVND (reference sequence). The CDR3 is CASSPWGQGAPEAFF. DNA for the CDR3: TGTGCCAGTAGTCCCTGGGGACAGGGGGCCCCTGAAGCTTTCTTT.

With regard to this clonotype: The junction departs from the called germline gene at one end, perhaps through a read error. The V gene is TRBV28, the J gene TRBJ2-1; D possibly uses TRBD1 or TRBD2 (6 bases each). Germline loops: CDR1 MDHEN, CDR2 SYDVKM. CDR3 length equals 15 residues. The CDR3 DNA follows: TGTGCCAGCAGTTTAGGGGGGCTAAGGAACAACGAGCAGTTCTTC. It encodes CASSLGGLRNNEQFF. Drawing the rest from reference TRBV28 and TRBJ2-1, the complete variable domain is DVKVTQSSRYLVKRTGEKVFLECVQDMDHENMFWYRQDPGLGLRLIYFSYDVKMKEKGDIPEGYSVSREKKERFSLILESASTNQTSMYLCASSLGGLRNNEQFFGPGTRLTVL.

This clonotype came up a few times. This sequence joins TRBV6-1 and TRBJ1-3, with 8 bases matching TRBD1. Losses at the gene ends were 6 bases for V and 6 bases for J; bases not matched to a gene: 7. This CDR3 spans 14 amino acids. Germline V gives CDR1 MNHNS, CDR2 SASEGT. CDR3: CASRDTGGANTIYF. DNA for the CDR3: TGTGCCAGCAGAGACACAGGGGGGGCAAACACCATATATTTT.

By share, this clonotype ranks as medium-sized. The V and J genes are TRBV20-1 and TRBJ1-3, with D perhaps matching TRBD1 (5 bases). The CDR3 covers 13 residues. Trimming took off 0 bases at V and 8 bases at J, with 11 bases between the two ends. CDR1 DFQATT and CDR2 SNEGSKA come from the germline V gene (reference sequence). The CDR3 region has the DNA TGCAGTGCTAGAGATAGCAGGGCGGACACCATATATTTT. Its translation: CSARDSRADTIYF.

This chain connects TRBV12-3 or TRBV12-4 to TRBJ1-2, with 7 positions matching TRBD1. V gave up 1 base and J gave up 2 bases; unmatched junction bases: 4. The CDR3 totals 15 residues. CDR3 DNA: TGTGCCAGCAGTTTAGATGGCAGGGGGAACTATGGCTACACCTTC. This encodes CASSLDGRGNYGYTF.

This clonotype was counted many times. This rearrangement joins TRBV2 to TRBJ2-5; 9 nucleotides agree with TRBD1. The CDR3 runs to 14 residues. The V gene's germline CDR1 is SNHLY and CDR2 FYNNEI. V lost 4 bases and J lost 4; bases outside the gene matches: 4. The CDR3 region is CASSGQGGGETQYF. The CDR3 bases are TGTGCCAGCAGTGGACAGGGGGGAGGAGAGACCCAGTACTTC.

This clonotype was observed many times. The V gene is TRBV18, the J gene TRBJ2-3; 8 bases align to TRBD1. There are 13 residues in the CDR3. The J segment lost 4 bases and the V segment lost 5 bases, leaving 2 bases of the junction unmatched. Germline-derived CDR1 and CDR2 are KGHSH and LQKENI. CDR3 in DNA: TGTGCCAGCTCAACGACAGGGGCAGATACGCAGTATTTT. Encoded protein: CASSTTGADTQYF.

Comment on this clonotype: Just one base apart from a much larger clone, this may be a read error. The chain is built from TRBV7-2 and TRBJ2-3; TRBD2 matches at 7 bases. The length of the CDR3 is 14 residues. J lost 4 bases, V lost 5 bases, and 6 bases had no gene match. CDR1 and CDR2 from the germline V gene are SGHTA and FQGNSA. The CDR3 is CASSLGTKSDTQYF. The DNA of the CDR3 is TGTGCCAGCAGCCTTGGGACTAAATCAGATACGCAGTATTTT.

In its sample, this clonotype was seen many times. The gene calls are TRBV7-2 and TRBJ1-5; no definite D call. V lost 0 bases and J 2 bases, leaving 8 bases between the germline ends. Germline V lookup: CDR1 SGHTA, CDR2 FQGNSA. This CDR3 contains 15 residues. The CDR3 nucleotides read TGTGCCAGCAGCTTAGCGGGCCTTCGCAATCAGCCCCAGCATTTT. This sequence encodes CASSLAGLRNQPQHF.

A note on this clonotype: The conserved phenylalanine or tryptophan normally closing the CDR3 is absent here, so this likely arose from a read error. The chain has TRBV12-3 or TRBV12-4 and TRBJ2-3; TRBD1 aligns across 9 bases. V lost 0 bases, J lost 3 bases, and 10 bases stayed unmatched. The CDR3 runs to 18 residues. The CDR3 loop is CASSLAFRDRALTDTQYI. DNA of the CDR3: TGTGCCAGCAGTTTAGCCTTCCGGGACAGGGCATTAACAGATACGCAGTATATT.

This clonotype was seen only a few times. This sequence may be a read error, since a much larger clone differs from it by one base. The rearrangement links TRBV12-3 or TRBV12-4 to TRBJ1-1; possible D gene TRBD1, 6 bases. This CDR3 contains 13 residues. The V end lost 6 bases, the J end lost 1 base, and 9 bases lay between the germline ends. The CDR3 sequence is CASRPTGNTEAFF. CDR3 nucleotides: TGTGCCAGCAGACCGACAGGGAACACTGAAGCTTTCTTT.

In this sample, this clonotype turned up many times. This CDR3 reads CATSDPSGSTDTQYF. CDR3 DNA: TGTGCCACCAGTGATCCTAGCGGGAGCACAGATACGCAGTATTTT. The chain has TRBV24-1 and TRBJ2-3; 8 bases agree with TRBD2. Germline CDR1 is KGHDR and CDR2 is SFDVKD. J lost 0 bases, V lost 3 bases, and 1 base had no gene match. The CDR3 consists of 15 residues.

This clonotype was observed a few times. Likely a read error: the CDR3 ends without its conserved phenylalanine or tryptophan. The V and J genes are TRBV7-9 and TRBJ2-1, with TRBD1 as a possible D gene (6 bases). CDR1 and CDR2 (germline): SEHNR, FQNEAQ (reference sequence). This CDR3 spans 18 amino acids. Between the trimmed V and J ends, which lost 4 bases and 0 bases, there was a span of 19 bases. The CDR3 is CASSSRGTGTSSYNEQFS. CDR3 coding DNA: TGTGCCAGCAGCTCCAGGGGTACCGGGACAAGCTCCTACAATGAGCAGTTCTCC.

This clonotype was seen ten or more times. The rearrangement joins TRBV19 to TRBJ2-1; 7 positions agree with TRBD1. The CDR3 runs 14 residues. Per the germline V gene, CDR1 is LNHDA and CDR2 is SQIVND (reference sequence). V lost 5 bases, J lost 4 bases, and 5 bases stayed unmatched. The CDR3 reads CASSDRVSYNEQFF. DNA of the CDR3: TGTGCCAGTAGTGACAGGGTCTCGTACAATGAGCAGTTCTTC.

This clonotype was seen a few times. The V gene is TRBV19, the J gene TRBJ2-3; 7 nucleotides agree with TRBD1. There are 15 residues in the CDR3. The ends lost 4 bases at V and 1 base at J; junction bases unmatched: 5. Germline V gene sequence: CDR1 LNHDA, CDR2 SQIVND (reference sequence). The CDR3 is CASSRGTVGTDTQYF. Here the CDR3 DNA reads TGTGCCAGTAGTAGGGGGACAGTAGGCACAGATACGCAGTATTTT.

The table lists this clonotype with many counts. The chain uses TRBV7-6 and TRBJ1-5; the D is unclear. Germline CDR1 is SGHVS and CDR2 is FNYEAQ. The ends were cut back, 3 bases at V and 6 bases at J, with 9 bases in the middle. The CDR3 spans 13 residues. CDR3 residues: CASSFDWSQPQHF. Written as DNA, the CDR3 is TGTGCCAGCAGCTTCGACTGGAGTCAGCCCCAGCATTTT.

This clonotype was counted only a few times. The chain carries TRBV6-4 and TRBJ2-3, with unresolved D. Trimming took off 3 bases at V and 6 bases at J, with 10 bases between the two ends. Germline assignment: CDR1 MRHNA and CDR2 SNTAGT. The CDR3 has 13 amino acids. The CDR3: CASSDYFGDTQYF. In DNA form, the CDR3 reads TGTGCCAGCAGTGATTACTTTGGGGATACGCAGTATTTT.